This is a list of T cell receptor beta chains from one sample in a study of cytotoxic CD8 clonotypes in ibrutinib-treated CLL. The assay was immunoSEQ multiplex PCR, and TCRdb's table has in-frame clones only and misses some. The sample has tens of thousands of clones, around 65% seen once. The sequencing used PBMCs, collected after 12 months of ibrutinib treatment. The source of these receptors is a human donor with chronic lymphocytic leukemia. Each CDR3 is given with its conserved first and last residue. A D gene is named only where the DNA matches it firmly. Not every row has a clone size; where given, it reads once, few, many or a size class.

DNA: TGTGCCAGCAGCTTAGGCGGGTTTTGGGTGAACACTGAAGCTTTCTTT
CDR3: CASSLGGFWVNTEAFF
size: few
J: TRBJ1-1
V: TRBV7-2
D: NA

DNA: TGCAGCGTTTCCCGGGGGACAGGGTTTAATGAAAAACTGTTTTTT
CDR3: CSVSRGTGFNEKLFF
size: NA
J: TRBJ1-4
V: TRBV29-1
D: TRBD1

DNA: TGCGCCAGCAGCCAAGATTTAGGGACAATCTACGAGCAGTACTTC
CDR3: CASSQDLGTIYEQYF
size: NA
J: TRBJ2-7
V: TRBV4-3
D: NA

DNA: TGTGCCAGCAGCTCCGGAGGGTACTCTGGGGCCAACGTCCTGACTTTC
CDR3: CASSSGGYSGANVLTF
size: NA
J: TRBJ2-6
V: TRBV7-2
D: NA

DNA: TGTGCCAGCACGAGGGTTTCAGGGATGGGGATAAATTCACCCCTCCACTTT
CDR3: CASTRVSGMGINSPLHF
size: NA
J: TRBJ1-6
V: TRBV28
D: NA

DNA: TGTGCCAGCTCCGAAAGGGTCCCAGCAGCTTTCTTT
CDR3: CASSERVPAAFF
size: NA
J: TRBJ1-1
V: TRBV19
D: NA

DNA: TGCGCCAGCAGTCCCAATGCGGGTGGCTACACCTTC
CDR3: CASSPNAGGYTF
size: few
J: TRBJ1-2
V: TRBV5-1
D: NA

DNA: TGTGCCTGGTCCGGAGGCCGGGGGCGGTGGGATTCACCCCTCCACTTT
CDR3: CAWSGGRGRWDSPLHF
size: NA
J: TRBJ1-6
V: TRBV30
D: NA

DNA: TGTGCCTGGAGCGCAACGGGACAGGGGGAGACTTCACCCCTCCACTTT
CDR3: CAWSATGQGETSPLHF
size: few
J: TRBJ1-6
V: TRBV30
D: TRBD1

DNA: TGTGCCTGGGGCCGGGGACAACGAAATCAGCCCCAGCATTTT
CDR3: CAWGRGQRNQPQHF
size: NA
J: TRBJ1-5
V: TRBV30
D: NA

DNA: TGCAGTGCTCAATCGAATGAGCAGTTCTTC
CDR3: CSAQSNEQFF
size: NA
J: TRBJ2-1
V: TRBV20-1
D: NA

DNA: TGTGCCAGCAGCTTAAACCGGGACCAAGAGACCCAGTACTTC
CDR3: CASSLNRDQETQYF
size: NA
J: TRBJ2-5
V: TRBV7-9
D: NA

DNA: TGTGCCAGCAGCTACCGGGACAGGGTTTTGAATGAGCAGTTCTTC
CDR3: CASSYRDRVLNEQFF
size: NA
J: TRBJ2-1
V: TRBV5-6
D: TRBD1

DNA: TGTGCCAGCAATGACCCAGGGGGCAGCGAAGCTTTCTTT
CDR3: CASNDPGGSEAFF
size: few
J: TRBJ1-1
V: TRBV7-2
D: TRBD1

DNA: TGTGCCAGCAGCTTGGCCTTACTGGGAGGGTGGGCTTTCTTT
CDR3: CASSLALLGGWAFF
size: NA
J: TRBJ1-1
V: TRBV5-5
D: NA

DNA: TGTGCCTGGAATCCCCCGGGGACAGGCCAAGAGACCCAGTACTTC
CDR3: CAWNPPGTGQETQYF
size: NA
J: TRBJ2-5
V: TRBV30
D: TRBD1

DNA: TGTGCCAGCAGTTTAGGGACAGGGCGGTACGAGCAGTACTTC
CDR3: CASSLGTGRYEQYF
size: few
J: TRBJ2-7
V: TRBV27
D: TRBD1

DNA: TGTGCCAGCAGTGATGGCCTAGGATCCTACGAGCAGTACTTC
CDR3: CASSDGLGSYEQYF
size: NA
J: TRBJ2-7
V: TRBV2
D: NA

DNA: TGTGCCAGTGGGACAGGGGGACCCTACGAGCAGTACTTC
CDR3: CASGTGGPYEQYF
size: few
J: TRBJ2-7
V: TRBV19
D: TRBD1

DNA: TGTGCCAGCAGCCCAGAGGGTTCCTATGGCTACACCTTC
CDR3: CASSPEGSYGYTF
size: once
J: TRBJ1-2
V: TRBV7-9
D: NA

DNA: TGTGCCAGCAGTTTATCGGGCCCAAGGGGGCGGACTGAAGCTTTCTTT
CDR3: CASSLSGPRGRTEAFF
size: few
J: TRBJ1-1
V: TRBV27
D: TRBD1

DNA: TGTGCCAGCAGCTTAGCGCGAGTTAGCAATCAGCCCCAGCATTTT
CDR3: CASSLARVSNQPQHF
size: NA
J: TRBJ1-5
V: TRBV7-2
D: NA

DNA: TGTGCCAGCAGCTTAGAGAAGGCCCGGGACAGCTATGGCTACACCTTC
CDR3: CASSLEKARDSYGYTF
size: NA
J: TRBJ1-2
V: TRBV7-2
D: TRBD1

DNA: TGTGCTAGTGGTTTGAGTTCCGGAAAAGAGACCCAGTACTTC
CDR3: CASGLSSGKETQYF
size: NA
J: TRBJ2-5
V: TRBV12-5
D: NA

DNA: TGTGCCATCAGTGAGTTTGACAGGGAGGGCCAGTACTTC
CDR3: CAISEFDREGQYF
size: NA
J: TRBJ2-5
V: TRBV10-3
D: NA

DNA: TGTGCCAGCAGCGTCATACAGGGGTACTATGGCTACACCTTC
CDR3: CASSVIQGYYGYTF
size: NA
J: TRBJ1-2
V: TRBV11-2
D: TRBD1

DNA: TGTGCCAGCAGTTTAGCTGCGGGGGGAGGCTACAATGAGCAGTTCTTC
CDR3: CASSLAAGGGYNEQFF
size: few
J: TRBJ2-1
V: TRBV27
D: TRBD2